The rows below give T cell receptor beta chains drawn from one sample of a study of spatial heterogeneity in lung cancer. TCRdb analysed the 5' RACE reads with MiXCR anew, one entry per CDR3 protein. The sample lists around 89,000 distinct CDR3 sequences; approximately 12% were seen once. This specimen consisted of PBMCs, obtained at surgery. The receptors originated from a male donor with early-stage non-small cell lung cancer. CDR3s include the opening cysteine and the closing phenylalanine or tryptophan. Fields, in order: J gene, V gene, clone size, D gene, CDR3 length, CDR3 DNA, CDR3 protein. D genes are given only for firm matches. The listing skips clone size in some rows; elsewhere it reads once, few, many or a size class.

>TRBJ1-1|TRBV3-1|few|TRBD1|14
TGTGCCAGCAGCCAAACAGACAGGGCCACTGAAGCTTTCTTT
CASSQTDRATEAFF
>TRBJ2-7|TRBV6-5|-|TRBD1|16
TGTGCCAGCAGTTACTCTGGACAGGGGGGAACCTACGAGCAGTACTTC
CASSYSGQGGTYEQYF
>TRBJ2-1|TRBV20-1|few|-|14
TGCAGTGCTAGAGACCTGATTGGGGGGAATGAGCAGTTCTTC
CSARDLIGGNEQFF
>TRBJ2-5|TRBV6-1|-|-|13
TGTGCCAGCAGTGCAGGGATTCAAGAGACCCAGTACTTC
CASSAGIQETQYF
>TRBJ1-6|TRBV4-3|-|-|15
TGCGCCAGCAGCCAAGATCCAGGTCGGGCTTCACCCCTCCACTTT
CASSQDPGRASPLHF
>TRBJ2-3|TRBV20-1|few|-|16
TGCAGTGCTCCAACCGGACACTTTTCTAGCACAGATACGCAGTATTTT
CSAPTGHFSSTDTQYF
>TRBJ2-5|TRBV9|-|-|13
TGTGCCAGCAGCGTAGAACAGACAGCGCCCCAGTACTTC
CASSVEQTAPQYF
>TRBJ2-3|TRBV20-1|-|-|15
TGCAGTGCTAGAGAGCCCGGCGGGGACGGCGATACGCAGTATTTT
CSAREPGGDGDTQYF
>TRBJ1-1|TRBV28|-|-|12
TGTGCCAGCGAATTGGACGAAACTGAAGCTTTCTTT
CASELDETEAFF
>TRBJ2-7|TRBV6-2/TRBV6-3|few|TRBD1|13
TGTGCCAGCACGACAGGGGCGGGCTACGAGCAGTACTTC
CASTTGAGYEQYF
>TRBJ2-5|TRBV3-1|-|-|13
TGTGCCAGCAGCCATCTCTCTTCAGAGACCCAGTACTTC
CASSHLSSETQYF
>TRBJ2-6|TRBV28|-|-|18
TGTGCCAGCAGTTCGGGGGACTTTCCTAGCTCTGGGGCCAACGTCCTGACTTTC
CASSSGDFPSSGANVLTF
>TRBJ1-4|TRBV5-1|few|-|14
TGCGCCAGCAGCGAGGTGCTTGGTGAGGAAAAACTGTTTTTT
CASSEVLGEEKLFF
>TRBJ2-6|TRBV28|-|-|16
TGTGCCAGCAGTTTCGACGGGCGGGAAGGGGCCAACGTCCTGACTTTC
CASSFDGREGANVLTF
>TRBJ2-1|TRBV6-2/TRBV6-3|few|TRBD2|15
TGTGCCAGCAGCCCCCGGACTAGCGTTTACAATGAGCAGTTCTTC
CASSPRTSVYNEQFF
>TRBJ2-5|TRBV5-1|few|-|13
TGCGCCAGCAGCTTGGCAGGGCCAGAGACCCAGTACTTC
CASSLAGPETQYF
>TRBJ2-1|TRBV5-1|few|-|14
TGCGCCAGCAGCTTGGGACTGAAGTCTGATGAGCAGTTCTTC
CASSLGLKSDEQFF
>TRBJ2-1|TRBV4-3|-|-|12
TGCGCCAGCAACCAAGATTTTGGGTTTGAGTTCTTC
CASNQDFGFEFF
>TRBJ2-5|TRBV7-2|few|-|14
TGTGCCAGCAGCTTATCGGCCAGGGAAGAGACCCAGTACTTC
CASSLSAREETQYF
>TRBJ2-1|TRBV28|-|TRBD2|15
TGTGCCAGCAGACGGACTAGCGGGAGCTACAATGAGCAGTTCTTC
CASRRTSGSYNEQFF
>TRBJ1-3|TRBV6-2/TRBV6-3|-|-|15
TGTGCCAGCAGTTCCGGACGCAGCTCTGGAAACACCATATATTTT
CASSSGRSSGNTIYF
>TRBJ2-2|TRBV5-1|-|-|15
TGCGCCAGCAGCCCCGGACAGGAGGGCACCGGGGAGCTGTTTTTT
CASSPGQEGTGELFF
>TRBJ2-5|TRBV19|-|-|13
TGTGCCAGTAGTCTCCCGGGACTCCAAGTCCTGTACTTC
CASSLPGLQVLYF
>TRBJ2-7|TRBV28|-|TRBD2|15
TGTGCCAGCAGTCCCCTTAGGGAGGGAAGCCGCGAGCAGTACTTC
CASSPLREGSREQYF
>TRBJ1-4|TRBV12-3/TRBV12-4|many|-|14
TGTGCCAGCAGTTTAGGGCAGGGTCGCGAAAAACTGTTTTTT
CASSLGQGREKLFF
>TRBJ2-7|TRBV29-1|-|TRBD1|15
TGCAGCGTCGGAAAGACAGGGGGCCGGGGCCACGAGCAGTACTTC
CSVGKTGGRGHEQYF